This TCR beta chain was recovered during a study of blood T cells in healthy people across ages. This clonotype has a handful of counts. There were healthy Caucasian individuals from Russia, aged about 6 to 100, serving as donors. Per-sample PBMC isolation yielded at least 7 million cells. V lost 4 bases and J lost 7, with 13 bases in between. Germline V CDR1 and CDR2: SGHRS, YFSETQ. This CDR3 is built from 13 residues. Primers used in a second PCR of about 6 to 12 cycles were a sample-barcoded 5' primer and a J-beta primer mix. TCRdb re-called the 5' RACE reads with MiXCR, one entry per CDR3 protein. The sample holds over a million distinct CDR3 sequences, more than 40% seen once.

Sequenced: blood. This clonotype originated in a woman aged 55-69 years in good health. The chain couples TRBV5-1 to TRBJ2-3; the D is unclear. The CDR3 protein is CASSGQSGNTQYF. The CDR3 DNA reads TGCGCCAGCAGCGGCCAGAGTGGGAATACGCAGTATTTT.